The 21 T cell receptor beta chains listed next were all sequenced from one sample in a study of T-cell reconstitution after alpha-beta-depleted transplantation in children. Preparation of the TCRbeta library used unique molecular identifiers. TCRdb re-called the PCR reads with MiXCR, one entry per CDR3 protein. The sample lists 350,000 to 400,000 distinct CDR3 sequences, about 20% seen once, with approximately 3.8% in the top ten. This material consisted of PBMCs from the stem cell graft donor, taken from the stem cell graft. The receptors shown here come from a human donor who donated a stem cell graft to a child with acute myeloid leukemia.

This clonotype appeared a few times. The chain couples TRBV20-1 to TRBJ2-7; the D call may be TRBD1 or TRBD2 (5 bases each). The CDR3 extends over 13 amino acids. Trimming took off 5 bases at V and 4 bases at J, with 15 bases between the two ends. The germline V gene encodes CDR1 DFQATT and CDR2 SNEGSKA (reference sequence). CDR3 region: CSAGPGPVYEQYF. CDR3 coding DNA: TGCAGTGCTGGTCCGGGACCCGTATACGAGCAGTACTTC.

The chain uses TRBV25-1 and TRBJ2-1, with TRBD2 as a possible D gene (6 bases). The germline V and J ends were trimmed by 2 bases and 0 bases, with 20 bases remaining between them. The CDR3 sequence is 19 residues long. The germline V gene has CDR1 MGHDK and CDR2 SYGVNS. This CDR3 is CASSEGVEVRESSYNEQFF. CDR3 bases: TGTGCCAGCAGTGAAGGTGTAGAAGTCCGGGAGAGCTCCTACAATGAGCAGTTCTTC.

This clonotype came up many times. The CDR3: CSAGTGSETQYF. The CDR3 region has the DNA TGCAGCGCCGGAACAGGGTCAGAGACCCAGTACTTC. The chain couples TRBV29-1 to TRBJ2-5, with D possibly being TRBD1 (6 bases). The V end lost 7 bases, the J end lost 4 bases, and 13 bases lay between the germline ends. Germline CDR1 is SQVTM and CDR2 is ANQGSEA. The CDR3 covers 12 residues.

J is TRBJ2-7 and V is TRBV28; TRBD2 matches at 7 bases. V was clipped by 4 bases and J by 3 bases; unmatched bases: 6. This CDR3 has 14 residues. The V gene's germline CDR1 is MDHEN and CDR2 SYDVKM. CDR3 DNA sequence: TGTGCCAGCAGTTCTGGGACTATCCTCTACGAGCAGTACTTC. Amino acids: CASSSGTILYEQYF.

This sequence joins TRBV2 and TRBJ2-7; D is ambiguous. This CDR3 spans 12 amino acids. Germline V gene sequence: CDR1 SNHLY, CDR2 FYNNEI. V gave up 0 bases and J gave up 7 bases, with 7 bases separating them. CDR3 protein: CASSEAPLEQYF. The CDR3 nucleotides read TGTGCCAGCAGTGAAGCGCCTCTGGAGCAGTACTTC.

The chain carries TRBV7-9 and TRBJ2-1; TRBD1 matches 10 bases. The J segment lost 7 bases and the V segment lost 5 bases, leaving 5 bases of the junction unmatched. CDR1 SEHNR and CDR2 FQNEAQ come from the germline V gene (reference sequence). This CDR3 is built from 14 residues. CDR3 bases: TGTGCCAGCAGCGACAGGGGGCGGGTAAATGAGCAGTTCTTC. Amino acid sequence: CASSDRGRVNEQFF.

In its sample, this clonotype was seen a few times. The J gene is TRBJ1-2, the V gene TRBV7-8; D is unclear. The V and J ends lost 7 bases and 5 bases respectively, with 20 bases between them. The length of the CDR3 is 15 residues. Germline V lookup: CDR1 SGHVS, CDR2 FQNEAQ. CDR3 in DNA: TGTGCCAGCAAAAAGGCGGGCAGCGAAGCTTATGGCTACACCTTC. Its protein product is CASKKAGSEAYGYTF.

The rearrangement uses TRBV6-5 and TRBJ2-1, with TRBD2 matching 7 bases. Germline loops: CDR1 MNHEY, CDR2 SVGAGI. The CDR3 spans 14 residues. The ends lost 0 bases at V and 7 bases at J; junction bases unmatched: 3. In nucleotides, the CDR3 is TGTGCCAGCAGTTACTCTGGACTAGTAAATGAGCAGTTCTTC. This gives the protein CASSYSGLVNEQFF.

Many counts were recorded for this clonotype. In DNA, the CDR3 is TGTGCCACCAGCGATTGGGGTGAAGCTTTCTTT. Its protein product is CATSDWGEAFF. V usage is TRBV15 and J usage is TRBJ1-1; D uncertain. V lost 5 bases and J lost 7, with 8 bases in between. Germline lookup yields CDR1 LNHNV and CDR2 YYDKDF (reference sequence). There are 11 residues in the CDR3. The full variable domain, in which reference TRBV15 and TRBJ1-1 provide the parts outside the CDR3, is DAMVIQNPRYQVTQFGKPVTLSCSQTLNHNVMYWYQQKSSQAPKLLFHYYDKDFNNEADTPDNFQSRRPNTSFCFLDIRSPGLGDTAMYLCATSDWGEAFFGQGTRLTVV.

The chain uses TRBV7-9 and TRBJ2-5; 12 bases are a match to TRBD2. Trimming removed 4 bases from V and 4 bases from J; junction bases left unmatched: 10. This CDR3 is 17 amino acids long. Germline CDR1 SEHNR, CDR2 FQNEAQ (reference sequence). CDR3 residues: CASSSLLLAGGRETQYF. CDR3 in DNA: TGTGCCAGCAGCTCCCTTCTTCTAGCGGGAGGGCGAGAGACCCAGTACTTC.

This chain's CDR3 is CASSPEGGYGSYNEQFF. CDR3 nucleotides: TGTGCCAGCAGCCCCGAAGGGGGCTACGGCTCCTACAATGAGCAGTTCTTC. This chain joins TRBV6-1 and TRBJ2-1; 7 bases map to TRBD1. Germline trimming cut 6 bases from V and 0 bases from J; bases unmatched to any gene: 11. This CDR3 spans 17 amino acids. Germline V gene data show CDR1 as MNHNS and CDR2 as SASEGT.

This clonotype was observed a handful of times. The chain uses TRBV28 and TRBJ2-7; D unresolved. Per the germline V gene, CDR1 is MDHEN and CDR2 is SYDVKM. This CDR3 comprises 12 residues. The V end was cut by 6 bases, the J end by 5 bases, with 11 bases between. The CDR3 nucleotides read TGTGCCAGCAGCGCCGGACGGAACGAGCAGTACTTC. Translation gives CASSAGRNEQYF.

The sample holds a few counts of this clonotype. This rearrangement joins TRBV10-3 to TRBJ2-3; the D call may be TRBD1 or TRBD2 (5 bases each). CDR3 size: 12 residues. The V end lost 10 bases, the J end lost 0 bases, and 8 bases lay between the germline ends. The V gene's germline CDR1 is ENHRY and CDR2 SYGVKD. The DNA for the CDR3 is TGTGCCACTCGGGACAGCACAGATACGCAGTATTTT. It yields the protein CATRDSTDTQYF.

The genes are TRBV7-9 and TRBJ2-1; D is ambiguous. This CDR3 comprises 17 residues. Per germline, CDR1 SEHNR and CDR2 FQNEAQ (reference sequence). The V end was cut by 1 base, the J end by 0 bases, with 13 bases between. CDR3 sequence (DNA): TGTGCCAGCAGCTTAGTTGGTGGCGGTACCTCCTACAATGAGCAGTTCTTC. Translation: CASSLVGGGTSYNEQFF.

A word on this clonotype: A read error is likely, as this CDR3 ends without the conserved phenylalanine or tryptophan. This chain uses TRBV12-3 or TRBV12-4 with TRBJ1-2; 8 nucleotides agree with TRBD1. The ends lost 5 bases at V and 8 bases at J; junction bases unmatched: 7. The CDR3 sequence is 13 residues long. The CDR3 loop is CASSLTTGDGYTC. In DNA form, the CDR3 reads TGTGCCAGCAGTCTAACGACAGGGGACGGCTACACCTGC.

A few counts support this clonotype. The chain couples TRBV6-6 to TRBJ1-5; 9 bases line up with TRBD1. Per the germline V gene, CDR1 is MNHNY and CDR2 is SVGAGI (reference sequence). V lost 9 bases, J lost 6 bases, and 6 bases stayed unmatched. The CDR3 covers 13 residues. DNA of the CDR3: TGTGCCAGTCGGACAGGGGCCATTCAGCCCCAGCATTTT. Amino acid sequence: CASRTGAIQPQHF.

Regarding this clonotype: A read error may account for a junction end that differs from germline. This rearrangement joins TRBV4-1 to TRBJ1-1; D is uncertain. From germline, CDR1 is MGHRA and CDR2 YSYEKL. This CDR3 has 15 residues. CDR3 sequence: CASSPEGGLGTVAFF. The DNA for the CDR3 is TGCGCCAGCAGCCCCGAAGGTGGGCTAGGCACTGTAGCTTTCTTT.

The V and J genes are TRBV12-3 or TRBV12-4 and TRBJ2-3; 7 bases fit TRBD1. The CDR3 contains 16 residues. The junction had 8 bases not matched to a gene; V was cut back by 5 bases and J by 0 bases. The CDR3 here is CASSNYPGQSTDTQYF. CDR3 nucleotide sequence: TGTGCCAGCAGTAACTACCCGGGACAGAGCACAGATACGCAGTATTTT.

The V gene is TRBV29-1, the J gene TRBJ2-1; 8 positions match TRBD2. Germline lookup yields CDR1 SQVTM and CDR2 ANQGSEA. The CDR3 length is 16 residues. V shed 3 bases, J shed 0 bases, and the junction held 7 bases outside the gene matches. This CDR3 is CSVEAGGHSSYNEQFF. CDR3 DNA: TGCAGCGTTGAGGCGGGAGGCCACAGCTCCTACAATGAGCAGTTCTTC.

This clonotype showed up many times. J is TRBJ2-7 and V is TRBV10-3; D is ambiguous. Trimming shortened V by 7 bases and J by 3 bases, and 16 bases separated the two germline ends. This CDR3 comprises 14 residues. Per the germline V gene, CDR1 is ENHRY and CDR2 is SYGVKD. CDR3 sequence (DNA): TGTGCCATCACCCCCGGACCGCAGAACTACGAGCAGTACTTC. This codes for CAITPGPQNYEQYF.

In its sample, this clonotype was seen a few times. The gene calls are TRBV20-1 and TRBJ2-7; 10 nucleotides match TRBD2. CDR1 and CDR2 (germline): DFQATT, SNEGSKA (reference sequence). Trimming took 3 bases from V and 2 from J; bases not matched to a gene: 4. This CDR3 is 14 amino acids long. DNA of the CDR3: TGCAGTGCTAGGGAAACTAGCGGGACCTACGAGCAGTACTTC. Protein sequence: CSARETSGTYEQYF.